This T cell receptor beta chain was sequenced during a study of blood T cells in healthy people across ages. As for the study in general: Template switching recovered approximately one barcoded beta molecule for every two T cells.

Then a second PCR, running roughly 7 to 12 cycles, was carried out with a sample-barcoded 5' primer and a J-beta primer mix. TCRdb fed the 5' RACE reads into MiXCR, producing one record per CDR3 protein. Seen here are about 800,000 distinct CDR3 sequences, roughly 46% observed once, and the top ten hold about a sixth. This clonotype was observed a handful of times. V was clipped by 5 bases and J by 4 bases, with 9 bases between them. Looked up from germline, CDR1 is MDHEN and CDR2 is SYDVKM. CDR3 length: 13 amino acids. The sequence came from a man older than 75 in good health. The gene calls are TRBV28 and TRBJ1-5; the D is unclear. The sequenced material came from blood. CDR3 in DNA: TGTGCCAGCAGTAACACAGAAAATCAGCCCCAGCATTTT. Protein: CASSNTENQPQHF.